A few counts support the clone carrying this T cell receptor beta chain. The entry originates in a study of blood T cell repertoires in COVID-19. Whole-study context: Collection of acute and convalescent COVID-19 samples took place in the United States, Italy and Spain. PBMCs, B-cell-depleted T cells, or T cells provided the cDNA or gDNA that made up the material.

V was shortened by 6 bases and J by 11 bases, with 25 bases between the two germline ends. Germline CDR1 reads ENHRY; CDR2 reads SYGVKD. CDR3 length: 16 amino acids. Source study methods: Researchers report that nucleated cell counts were estimated from reference gene primer amplification. Measured with immunoSEQ multiplex PCR; TCRdb has only the in-frame clones, and not every one. For V, J and clone size, that table is used; D and trimming come from the DNA. The sample shows 95,000 to 150,000 clones, just under 80% of them seen only once. Material for sequencing was peripheral blood. The receptor was derived from a human donor in a cohort sampled during active COVID-19. The rearrangement joins TRBV10-3 to TRBJ2-2; a weak D match, TRBD2 (6 bases). The CDR3, as DNA: TGTGCCATCAGGGGGGGTCGCGGCAGCGCCCCCGAAGAGCTGTTTTTT. It translates to CAIRGGRGSAPEELFF.